Listed below are T cell receptor beta chains from one sample, sequenced in a study of T cells in Graves' hyperthyroidism and ophthalmopathy. From the multiplex PCR reads, TCRdb called clonotypes with MiXCR, one entry per CDR3 protein. The data show around 600,000 distinct CDR3 sequences, just under 45% seen once. The specimen was peripheral blood or thyroid tissue (not recorded which). The receptors here all came from an adult man with Graves' disease, either hyperthyroidism or ophthalmopathy (not recorded which). Each CDR3 is given with its conserved first and last residue. The D gene is left open where the match is weak. Not all rows give a size; the values are once, few, many and, for expanded clones, a class.

TRBD1	-	TRBJ1-1	TRBV11-3	TGTGCCAGCAGCTCTCGACAGGGGCCTGGGACCACTGAAGCTTTCTTT	CASSSRQGPGTTEAFF
-	-	TRBJ1-5	TRBV2	TGTGCCAGCAGTTTGTTGACTAGAGAATTTCAGCCCCAGCATTTT	CASSLLTREFQPQHF
-	many	TRBJ2-7	TRBV20-1	TGCAGTGCTAGAGATGATTCCTACGAGCAGTACTTC	CSARDDSYEQYF
TRBD1	-	TRBJ1-1	TRBV10-3	TGTGCCATCAGGAGTGGACGAGTTGGGACAGGGGACGCTTTCTTT	CAIRSGRVGTGDAFF
TRBD2	-	TRBJ2-5	TRBV7-9	TGTGCCCCAAGGACTAGCGGGGGACAAGAGACCCAGTACTTC	CAPRTSGGQETQYF
TRBD1	few	TRBJ1-2	TRBV20-1	TGCAGTGCTACACGACGGGACAGGGGGCTGGATGGCTACACCTTC	CSATRRDRGLDGYTF
-	-	TRBJ1-3	TRBV6-1	TGTGCCAGCAGTGAATACGGGACACTCTCTGGAAACACCATATATTTT	CASSEYGTLSGNTIYF
TRBD1	few	TRBJ2-2	TRBV2	TGTGCCAGCAGCCCCCGGACAGGGCACGGGGAGCTGTTTTTT	CASSPRTGHGELFF
-	-	TRBJ2-7	TRBV5-1	TGCGCCAGCAGCTTGGTTGCTAATCGGGCCTACGAGCAGTACTTC	CASSLVANRAYEQYF
-	-	TRBJ1-2	TRBV29-1	TGCAGCGTCGACAGACGCTCCCGAGGCTATGGCTACACCTTC	CSVDRRSRGYGYTF
TRBD1	-	TRBJ1-1	TRBV7-9	TGTGCCAGCAGCGCCGGACAGGAATCTGAAGCTTTCTTT	CASSAGQESEAFF
TRBD2	-	TRBJ2-5	TRBV6-5	TGTGCCAGCAGTTTGAAAGGGGCTAGCGGGGGACAAGAGACCCAGTACTTC	CASSLKGASGGQETQYF
-	once	TRBJ1-1	TRBV7-2	TGTGCCAGCAGCTCGCTACCCTCAGGGTTGGCCGCTTTCTTT	CASSSLPSGLAAFF
-	-	TRBJ1-3	TRBV12-5	TGTGCTAGTGGTTTATTACCGGGGGCACCTGGAAACACCATATATTTT	CASGLLPGAPGNTIYF
-	many	TRBJ1-1	TRBV7-9	TGTGCCAGCAGCGGGGCTTTGAACACTGAAGCTTTCTTT	CASSGALNTEAFF
TRBD1	-	TRBJ2-3	TRBV7-2	TGTGCCAGCAGCCAACAGGGGGCGCGCACAGATACGCAGTATTTT	CASSQQGARTDTQYF
TRBD1	-	TRBJ2-5	TRBV11-2	TGTGCCAGCAGTGCTAGCAAAGGGACAGAGCAAGAGACCCAGTACTTC	CASSASKGTEQETQYF
-	-	TRBJ1-1	TRBV7-2	TGTGCCACCCTAGAGGGGCTTACCGGGACTGAAGCTTTCTTT	CATLEGLTGTEAFF
-	-	TRBJ1-1	TRBV20-1	TGCAGTGCTAGAGTTGGAGGAGCGTCTGAAGCTTTCTTT	CSARVGGASEAFF
TRBD1	-	TRBJ1-4	TRBV7-9	TGTGCCAGCAGCCCCCGCCGAACGGGACAGGACAATAATGAAAAACTGTTTTTT	CASSPRRTGQDNNEKLFF
TRBD1	-	TRBJ2-7	TRBV19	TGTGCCAGTAGTTCAGGGACAGGGGGCAACTATGGCTACGAGCAGTACTTC	CASSSGTGGNYGYEQYF
TRBD2	few	TRBJ2-5	TRBV14	TGTGCCAGCAGCCAAACCGGGACTAGCACTGAGACCCAGTACTTC	CASSQTGTSTETQYF
TRBD1	few	TRBJ1-5	TRBV11-2	TGTGCCAGCAGCCCACAGGGGGCGAAGGGCAATCAGCCCCAGCATTTT	CASSPQGAKGNQPQHF
TRBD1	few	TRBJ1-5	TRBV19	TGTGCCAGTAGTAGCGGGACAGGAATTAGCAATCAGCCCCAGCATTTT	CASSSGTGISNQPQHF
-	-	TRBJ2-2	TRBV12-3/TRBV12-4	TGTGCCAGCAGTTTAATCGGGCGCGGGGAGCTGTTTTTT	CASSLIGRGELFF
-	many	TRBJ1-4	TRBV14	TGTGCCAGCAGCTTTCGACAGGCAACTAATGAAAAACTGTTTTTT	CASSFRQATNEKLFF
-	-	TRBJ1-3	TRBV12-3/TRBV12-4	TGTGCCCGCAGCCGCCGCCGACAACTAGGAAACACCATATATTTT	CARSRRRQLGNTIYF
-	-	TRBJ2-7	TRBV20-1	TGCAGTGCTAGTCCAGGTTCAGAAGCCTACGAGCAGTACTTC	CSASPGSEAYEQYF
TRBD1	-	TRBJ1-5	TRBV12-3/TRBV12-4	TGTGCCAGCAGTCGGACAGGGTCTTGGCAGCCCCAGCATTTT	CASSRTGSWQPQHF
-	-	TRBJ1-6	TRBV10-3	TGTGCCATCAGGGGGCAGGGTTCACCCCTCCACTTT	CAIRGQGSPLHF
-	many	TRBJ1-4	TRBV7-9	TGTGCCAGCAGCTTAGCGTCATGGACGGAGGAGAAACTGTTTTTT	CASSLASWTEEKLFF
TRBD2	once	TRBJ2-1	TRBV24-1	TGTGCCACCAGTGATTTACTAGCGGGAGGTGGTAATGAGCAGTTCTTC	CATSDLLAGGGNEQFF
-	-	TRBJ1-5	TRBV6-1	TGTGCCAGCAGTGAATGGGCTTTGGGTAACCAGCCCCAGCATTTT	CASSEWALGNQPQHF
-	-	TRBJ1-1	TRBV7-9	TGTGCCAGCAGCATAGGACGGGGGAGGAAGGGGAACACTGAAGCTTTCTTT	CASSIGRGRKGNTEAFF
TRBD1	many	TRBJ1-1	TRBV24-1	TGTGCCACCAGTGGATTCAAAACCAGGGGGCGGAACACTGAAGCTTTCTTT	CATSGFKTRGRNTEAFF
TRBD1	many	TRBJ1-1	TRBV7-2	TGTGCCAGCAACAGGGGTGGAATGAACACTGAAGCTTTCTTT	CASNRGGMNTEAFF
-	-	TRBJ2-7	TRBV7-9	TGTGCCAGCAGCCCCTCCGGGCTCCCGTCCTACGAGCAGTACTTC	CASSPSGLPSYEQYF